The 17 T cell receptor beta chains below all came from one sample that was sequenced in a study of vaccination and CD4 T cells after COVID-19. Scientists ran DNA taken from cultured CD4+ T cells through the Oncomine TCR Beta short-read assay for sequencing. TCRdb reprocessed the PCR reads with MiXCR, giving one entry per CDR3 protein. This table has roughly 25,000 distinct CDR3 sequences, over 60% appearing once. These TCRs' antigens remain unknown. Treatment meaning: approximately 9-day PBMC culture with coronavirus spike peptide pools or control peptides (ViraFEST assay). This material consisted of CD4+ T cells from blood, cultured in vitro, taken after SARS-CoV-2 vaccination. These receptors originate from a human donor who received a COVID-19 vaccine.

V is TRBV6-1 and J is TRBJ2-5; D gene ambiguous. V was trimmed by 5 bases and J by 0 bases, leaving 13 bases between them. The CDR3 is made up of 15 amino acids. CDR1 and CDR2 from the germline V gene are MNHNS and SASEGT. CDR3 DNA sequence: TGTGCCAGCAGTCCTGAGACGTTTCACCAAGAGACCCAGTACTTC. Encoded protein: CASSPETFHQETQYF.

In its sample, this clonotype was seen a few times. The chain combines TRBV7-2 with TRBJ2-2; possibly TRBD2 for D (5 bases). Between the trimmed V and J ends, which lost 7 bases and 7 bases, there was a span of 13 bases. Per germline, CDR1 SGHTA and CDR2 FQGNSA. The CDR3 runs to 13 residues. The CDR3 DNA reads TGTGCCAGCAACCCCCCCGGGGTCGGGGAGCTGTTTTTT. Amino acids: CASNPPGVGELFF.

The rearrangement links TRBV5-4 to TRBJ2-7; TRBD2 agrees at 11 bases. Germline V gene lookup returns CDR1 SGHNT and CDR2 YYREEE (reference sequence). V lost 4 bases to trimming and J lost 2 bases; unmatched junction nucleotides: 8. The CDR3 is made up of 16 amino acids. In DNA, the CDR3 is TGTGCCAGCAGCGCCAAGACTAGCGGGGATACCTACGAGCAGTACTTC. Protein sequence: CASSAKTSGDTYEQYF.

The chain recombines TRBV20-1 with TRBJ2-1; maybe TRBD1 (5 bases). Germline-derived CDR1 and CDR2 are DFQATT and SNEGSKA (reference sequence). Trimming cost V 6 bases and J 7 bases, with 19 bases left between them. This CDR3 has 14 amino acids. The DNA for the CDR3 is TGCAGTGCCCGGCGCGCCTCACGACAGAATGAGCAGTTCTTC. Protein product: CSARRASRQNEQFF.

The gene calls are TRBV27 and TRBJ1-5, with TRBD1 identical over 8 bases. The CDR3 contains 12 residues. Germline CDR1 is MNHEY and CDR2 is SMNVEV (reference sequence). The CDR3 loop reads CPSLDRDQPQHF. The DNA of the CDR3 is TGTCCCTCGTTGGACAGGGACCAGCCCCAGCATTTT.

The chain recombines TRBV7-8 with TRBJ2-5, with 8 bases aligning to TRBD2. Germline values: CDR1 SGHVS, CDR2 FQNEAQ. After removal of 1 base from V and 0 bases from J, the junction contained 10 bases not matched to a gene. The CDR3 runs to 18 residues. CDR3 residues: CASSLVVAGSINQETQYF. CDR3 DNA sequence: TGTGCCAGCAGCTTAGTGGTAGCGGGGAGCATAAACCAAGAGACCCAGTACTTC.

This sequence joins TRBV20-1 and TRBJ2-3; 9 bases map to TRBD2. The J segment lost 0 bases and the V segment lost 7 bases, leaving 8 bases of the junction unmatched. Germline CDR1 is DFQATT and CDR2 is SNEGSKA (reference sequence). The CDR3 length is 15 residues. The CDR3 nucleotides read TGCAGTGTTCTTAGCGGGGGCCTTAGCACAGATACGCAGTATTTT. Protein product: CSVLSGGLSTDTQYF.

The table lists this clonotype with a few counts. The chain links TRBV10-3 to TRBJ1-1; 12 nucleotides line up with TRBD1. V gave up 2 bases and J gave up 5 bases; unmatched junction bases: 3. Germline CDR1 ENHRY, CDR2 SYGVKD. This CDR3 has 15 residues. CDR3 nucleotide sequence: TGTGCCATCAGTGAGCGGGGACAGGGGGCGACTGAAGCTTTCTTT. Encoded protein: CAISERGQGATEAFF.

V usage is TRBV19 and J usage is TRBJ1-6, with TRBD1 matching over 7 bases. The trim removed 2 bases at V and 0 bases at J, leaving 4 bases unmatched. The CDR3 spans 17 residues. In germline, CDR1 is LNHDA, CDR2 SQIVND (reference sequence). CDR3 residues: CASSILGGSSYNSPLHF. The CDR3 coding sequence is TGTGCCAGTAGTATACTAGGGGGCAGCTCCTATAATTCACCCCTCCACTTT.

This clonotype has just a few counts. The chain uses TRBV20-1 and TRBJ1-2, with D perhaps matching TRBD1 (6 bases). The germline gives CDR1 DFQATT, CDR2 SNEGSKA (reference sequence). The V end was cut by 4 bases, the J end by 4 bases, with 16 bases between. CDR3 size: 14 residues. The CDR3 sequence is CSANRVSGSYGYTF. Written as DNA, the CDR3 is TGCAGTGCTAACAGGGTTAGTGGGAGCTATGGCTACACCTTC.

This rearrangement joins TRBV18 to TRBJ2-3, with 12 bases lining up with TRBD2. The ends lost 4 bases at V and 3 bases at J; junction bases unmatched: 14. Germline CDR1 KGHSH, CDR2 LQKENI. This CDR3 comprises 19 residues. CDR3 region: CASSLHGTSGLLGTDTQYF. In nucleotides, the CDR3 is TGTGCCAGCTCACTTCACGGGACTAGCGGGCTTCTGGGGACAGATACGCAGTATTTT.

The CDR3 DNA reads as TGTGCCAGCAGCTTAGAGGGGGCGCGGTTTGAAGCTTTCTTT. Translated: CASSLEGARFEAFF. This chain joins TRBV11-3 and TRBJ1-1; D is perhaps TRBD1 (6 bases). Germline CDR1 and CDR2: SGHNT and YENEEA. Trimming took 0 bases from V and 7 from J, leaving 12 bases between them. The CDR3 sequence is 14 residues long.

The rearrangement joins TRBV19 to TRBJ2-7; TRBD1 might be the D (6 bases). V lost 5 bases to trimming and J lost 0 bases, with 11 bases between them. The germline gives CDR1 LNHDA, CDR2 SQIVND (reference sequence). CDR3 size: 14 residues. CDR3 DNA sequence: TGTGCCAGTAGTCCCCAGACAGGCTCCTACGAGCAGTACTTC. Encoded protein: CASSPQTGSYEQYF.

The CDR3 nucleotides read TGTGCCAGCCCGGCTACCTACAATGAGCAGTTCTTC. Its protein product is CASPATYNEQFF. The genes are TRBV27 and TRBJ2-1; no clear D gene. The CDR3 is made up of 12 amino acids. Trimming shortened V by 8 bases and J by 2 bases, and 7 bases separated the two germline ends. Germline V gives CDR1 MNHEY, CDR2 SMNVEV (reference sequence).

The chain employs TRBV2 and TRBJ2-3; 7 nucleotides align to TRBD1. This CDR3 is 15 amino acids long. V gave up 5 bases and J gave up 3 bases; unmatched junction bases: 8. CDR1 and CDR2 from the germline V gene are SNHLY and FYNNEI. The CDR3, as DNA: TGTGCCAGCAGTTATCCGGGACAGAGAACAGATACGCAGTATTTT. Its protein is CASSYPGQRTDTQYF.

The chain employs TRBV12-3 or TRBV12-4 and TRBJ1-5; no firm D call. V lost 6 bases and J 14 bases, leaving 14 bases between the germline ends. This CDR3 spans 11 amino acids. CDR3 region: CASSRGSWEHF. In DNA, the CDR3 is TGTGCCAGCAGCCGGGGATCTTGGGAGCATTTT.

In regard to this clonotype: Compared with germline, one end of the junction differs, possibly owing to a read error. V usage is TRBV19 and J usage is TRBJ1-2; the D is unclear. CDR1 is LNHDA and CDR2 is SQIVND in the germline V gene (reference sequence). The CDR3 spans 12 residues. For the CDR3, the DNA is TGTGCCAGTAGTATAGGTGGCTATGGCTACGCCTTC. The encoded protein is CASSIGGYGYAF.